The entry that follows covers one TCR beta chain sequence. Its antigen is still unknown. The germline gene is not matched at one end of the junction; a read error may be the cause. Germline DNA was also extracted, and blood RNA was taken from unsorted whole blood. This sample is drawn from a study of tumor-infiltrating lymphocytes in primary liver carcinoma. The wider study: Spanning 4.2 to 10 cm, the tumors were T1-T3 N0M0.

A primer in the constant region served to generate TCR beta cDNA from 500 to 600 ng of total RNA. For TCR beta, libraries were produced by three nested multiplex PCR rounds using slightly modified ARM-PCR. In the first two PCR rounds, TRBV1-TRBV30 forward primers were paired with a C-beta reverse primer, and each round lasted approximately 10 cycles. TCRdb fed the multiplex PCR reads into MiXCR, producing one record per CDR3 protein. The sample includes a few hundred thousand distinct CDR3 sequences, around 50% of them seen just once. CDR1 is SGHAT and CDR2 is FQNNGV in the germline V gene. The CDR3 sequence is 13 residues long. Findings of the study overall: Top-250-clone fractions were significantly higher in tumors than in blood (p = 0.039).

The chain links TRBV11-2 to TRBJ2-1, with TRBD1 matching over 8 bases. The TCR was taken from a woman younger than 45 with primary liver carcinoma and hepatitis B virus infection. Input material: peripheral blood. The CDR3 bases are TGTGCCAGCAGCCTCGGGACAGGCGATGAGCAATTCTTC. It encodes CASSLGTGDEQFF.